This T cell receptor (beta chain) was captured by sequencing in a study of T cell repertoires in breast cancer (TCRdb year 2016). Some background on the complete study: Tumors, lymph nodes and peripheral blood lymphocytes from breast cancer patients, as well as peripheral blood from healthy control donors, were profiled. Because breast cancer has a low mutational burden and rarely has common mutations, the study reasoned that TCRs shared between breast cancer patients would target shared antigens. Tumor-free lymph nodes were processed without enzymatic digestion, and blood samples were separated by Ficoll. On average, sequencing produced about 500,000 sequences per sample and approximately 10 reads per input cell. Nine healthy donors, of an age range similar to that of the patients, were included as controls. Most of the roughly 21 patient tumors analyzed for shared TCRs were ER+/PR+. After being minced and digested with Liberase and DNase, tumors and tumor-involved lymph nodes were passed through 70-um and 40-um filters. The full study reports these points: Compared with tumor-free nodes, tumor-involved sentinel lymph nodes shared about fourfold more TCRs with matched tumor repertoires (about 7.7% versus 2%). Approximately 18 TCR pairs were shared across seven or more patient tumors and rarely found in control blood, suggesting possible tumor specificity. Shared TCRs were encoded by various nucleotide sequences, which suggests selection and expansion based on antigen. Emulsion RT-PCR was considered qualitative rather than quantitative, because transcript abundance and primer differences skewed the recovery of clones. Genuine antitumor clones may have been missed because singleton TCRs were discarded and only part of each tumor was sampled.

Worth noting for this clonotype: The antigen it recognizes is unknown. Mismatch with germline at one junction end may stem from a read error.

Paired alpha-beta TCRs of CD8+ T cells were analyzed using an expanded emulsion RT-PCR method with primers for all TCR V genes. CD8+ T cells were isolated with a CD8 positive selection kit and incubated overnight in about 10 IU/mL IL-2 before emulsion RT-PCR. Library generation was performed with emulsion pairing. Unpaired genes were suppressed by a second nested PCR containing blocking oligos, after which a third nested PCR added Illumina adaptors and barcodes. Each master mix for emulsion RT-PCR held about 5,000-250,000 T cells along with C-region, Stepout and V-region primers. The Micellula Emulsion and Purification Kit was used to make the emulsions, and Qiagen OneStep RT-PCR reagents were used for RT-PCR. Pooled libraries were sequenced with paired-end 2 x 250 reads on an Illumina MiSeq. The paper's processing steps were these. In Galaxy, read pairs were joined and then clipped at the engineered overlap into separate alpha and beta files, and any unclipped reads were discarded. Alpha-beta pairs were assigned using CompleteTCR, a MiTCR-based pipeline in which chains sharing read cluster identifiers are linked by an R script. TCR sequences that were observed only once, about 1-3.2% of the total, were removed as potential sequencing errors. Using fastp at Q25 and MiXCR, TCRdb reprocessed the public reads and kept productive beta chains. Every distinct CDR3 protein forms one entry, paired with its most common genes and DNA. What appears here as the V and J calls and clone size reflects TCRdb's work, not the paper's. Counted in this sample were tens of thousands of distinct CDR3 sequences; around 45% of them appeared once. The biggest ten clones account for less than 70% of the sample.

The clonotype originates from a pool of human donors with breast cancer or a healthy control (not recorded which). The sequenced material came from CD8+ T cells.

CDR3 loop: CATSSGTSRSGELFF. The DNA sequence reads TGCGCCACCAGCAGTGGGACTAGCAGAAGCGGGGAGCTGTTTTTT. Here the chain combines TRBV15 and TRBJ2-2, with TRBD2 identical over 9 junction bases. In the germline V gene (reference sequence), CDR1 corresponds to LNHNV and CDR2 to YYDKDF. The CDR3 numbers 15 residues from cysteine through phenylalanine. Just CDR3 DNA is preserved here, 45 bases in frame from base 1.